The TCR beta chain under discussion was sequenced for a study of CD8 T cells in ankylosing spondylitis. Trimming cost V 7 bases and J 5 bases, with 21 bases left between them. Germline values: CDR1 MNHEY, CDR2 SVGEGT. This CDR3 has 16 residues. This clonotype was counted at least ten times. Libraries of TCR beta came from quantitative 5'-RACE with molecular barcodes. TCRdb reanalysed the 5' RACE reads using MiXCR and keeps one entry per CDR3 protein. Of 40,000 to 55,000 distinct CDR3 sequences listed, approximately 7% are singletons. The rearrangement uses TRBV6-2 or TRBV6-3 and TRBJ1-5, with a tentative D call TRBD1 (6 bases). This sequence originates from a female donor with ankylosing spondylitis or in good health (not recorded which). Sequenced sample: blood, either unsorted or a sorted T cell fraction (not recorded which). The CDR3 spells CASTPDSTSSHQPQHF. The CDR3 DNA reads as TGTGCCAGCACCCCGGACAGTACGTCTTCCCATCAGCCCCAGCATTTT.